This TCR beta chain was observed in a study of vaccination effects on CD4 cells after COVID-19. A note on this clone: The target antigen is unknown.

Using immunoSEQ multiplex PCR, the repertoire was profiled, and TCRdb retains in-frame clones only, with some absent. This sample has roughly 30,000 clones; around 70% occur once, and the top ten carry 3.8%. Investigators separated out CD4+ T cells once approximately 9 days of culture had passed. Prior SARS-CoV-2 infection was absent in the vaccine recipients, as shown by negative nucleocapsid antibodies. Half-medium changes using IL-2 medium occurred on days 3 and 7. The CDR3 loop spans 14 amino acids. Germline lookup yields CDR1 MNHEY and CDR2 SVGAGI. V was cut by 6 bases and J by 0 bases, with 6 bases left in between. Study-wide points: Only a few convalescent patients and no early post-infection timepoints featured in the study. After vaccination of healthy people, only 1 of 255 vaccine-induced clones cross-reacted with common cold coronaviruses.

V and J are TRBV6-5 and TRBJ2-6; D is unclear. The sequence derives from a human donor who received a COVID-19 vaccine. The input for sequencing was CD4+ T cells from PBMCs cultured without peptide, taken before COVID-19 vaccination. As DNA, the CDR3 is TGTGCCAGCAGGAGCCCCTCTGGGGCCAACGTCCTGACTTTC. Its protein product is CASRSPSGANVLTF.